Listed below are T cell receptor beta chains from one sample, sequenced in a study of cytomegalovirus exposure and HLA in healthy donors. Measured with immunoSEQ multiplex PCR; TCRdb has only the in-frame clones, and not every one. The profile shows about 140,000 clones, more than 75% of them singletons. Input material: PBMCs. The origin of the receptors is a man younger than 35 in good health and CMV-seropositive. Both conserved end residues are part of each CDR3. D genes are given only for firm matches. Size is stated for part of the rows, as once, few or many counts, or as a class when the clone is expanded.

V gene	J gene	D gene	clone size	CDR3 protein	CDR3 DNA
TRBV5-1	TRBJ2-2	TRBD2	-	CASSLDAGGKGELFF	TGCGCCAGCAGCTTGGATGCGGGAGGGAAAGGGGAGCTGTTTTTT
TRBV7-9	TRBJ1-2	-	-	CASSTRDKTFYGYTF	TGTGCCAGCTCCACGAGAGACAAGACCTTCTATGGCTACACCTTC
TRBV30	TRBJ1-4	TRBD1	-	CAWSVNRGSEKLFF	TGTGCCTGGAGTGTAAACAGGGGGTCGGAAAAACTGTTTTTT
TRBV6-1	TRBJ2-7	TRBD2	-	CASSDLGLAGTYEQYF	TGTGCCAGCAGTGATCTGGGACTAGCGGGGACCTACGAGCAGTACTTC
TRBV29-1	TRBJ1-2	-	-	CSVENDTLLNYGYTF	TGCAGCGTTGAAAACGACACCTTACTTAACTATGGCTACACCTTC
TRBV5-1	TRBJ2-2	-	-	CASSLGGTPLGELFF	TGCGCCAGCAGCTTGGGCGGTACACCGTTGGGGGAGCTGTTTTTT
TRBV28	TRBJ2-5	TRBD2	-	CASSETTSGPYQETQYF	TGTGCCAGCAGCGAAACGACTAGCGGACCGTACCAAGAGACCCAGTACTTC
TRBV7-9	TRBJ2-5	-	-	CASSPTMGRTGINFETQYF	TGTGCCAGCAGCCCTACAATGGGAAGAACAGGGATAAATTTCGAGACCCAGTACTTC
TRBV29-1	TRBJ2-7	TRBD1	few	CSVQGAVSSYEQYF	TGCAGCGTACAGGGGGCGGTAAGCTCCTACGAGCAGTACTTC
TRBV28	TRBJ1-3	TRBD1	-	CASKEGAAGNTIYF	TGTGCCAGCAAGGAGGGGGCGGCTGGAAACACCATATATTTT
TRBV14	TRBJ2-3	-	-	CASSPGDGSYTDTQYF	TGTGCCAGCAGCCCTGGGGACGGGAGTTACACAGATACGCAGTATTTT
TRBV28	TRBJ2-7	TRBD2	-	CASSLPGAGGNYEQYF	TGTGCCAGCAGCCTGCCTGGAGCGGGAGGGAACTACGAGCAGTACTTC
TRBV7-9	TRBJ1-5	-	-	CASSDGGWPQHF	TGTGCCAGCAGCGACGGGGGATGGCCCCAGCATTTT
TRBV25-1	TRBJ2-2	-	-	CASSRAGDTGELFF	TGTGCCAGCAGTCGAGCAGGGGACACCGGGGAGCTGTTTTTT
TRBV15	TRBJ2-1	-	-	CATSREGAREQFF	TGTGCCACCAGCAGAGAGGGGGCCAGGGAGCAGTTCTTC
TRBV28	TRBJ1-2	TRBD1	-	CASSSRQGADSYGYTF	TGTGCCAGCAGTTCCAGACAGGGGGCGGATAGTTATGGCTACACCTTC
TRBV6-5	TRBJ1-2	-	once	CASSYSGGEGYTF	TGTGCCAGCAGTTACTCGGGGGGGGAGGGCTACACCTTC
TRBV5-1	TRBJ1-2	-	-	CASSLELFNYGYTF	TGCGCCAGCAGCTTGGAGCTTTTCAACTATGGCTACACCTTC
TRBV6-5	TRBJ1-3	-	-	CASRREVRSGNTIYF	TGTGCCAGCAGGCGAGAGGTCCGCTCTGGAAACACCATATATTTT
TRBV14	TRBJ2-7	TRBD2	-	CASSQDLGLAGEQYF	TGTGCCAGCAGCCAAGATCTCGGACTAGCAGGCGAGCAGTACTTC
TRBV29-1	TRBJ2-7	-	-	CSVGDPDYEQYF	TGCAGCGTCGGGGATCCGGACTACGAGCAGTACTTC
TRBV25-1	TRBJ2-1	-	-	CASSDQSSNLYNEQFF	TGTGCCAGCAGTGACCAGTCTAGTAATCTCTACAATGAGCAGTTCTTC
TRBV5-4	TRBJ1-1	TRBD1	-	CASSYDRDTEAFF	TGTGCCAGCAGCTATGACAGGGACACTGAAGCTTTCTTT
TRBV19	TRBJ2-6	-	-	CASIPGRYSGANVLTF	TGTGCCAGTATCCCGGGAAGATACTCTGGGGCCAACGTCCTGACTTTC
TRBV5-1	TRBJ1-1	TRBD1	few	CASSPRDRGGNEAFF	TGCGCCAGCAGCCCCCGGGACAGGGGGGGAAATGAAGCTTTCTTT
TRBV27	TRBJ2-3	-	-	CASSRSVSTDTQYF	TGTGCCAGCAGTCGCAGTGTAAGCACAGATACGCAGTATTTT
TRBV7-9	TRBJ2-7	TRBD2	-	CASSLELAGVGEQYF	TGTGCCAGCAGCTTGGAATTAGCGGGAGTGGGGGAGCAGTACTTC
TRBV27	TRBJ2-1	TRBD2	-	CASSTTSGRILSSYNEQFF	TGTGCCAGCAGTACGACTAGCGGGAGGATCCTTAGCTCCTACAATGAGCAGTTCTTC
TRBV30	TRBJ2-5	-	-	CALGGGRETQYF	TGTGCCCTGGGCGGAGGGCGAGAGACCCAGTACTTC
TRBV5-1	TRBJ2-7	TRBD2	-	CASSSQLAGFNYEQYF	TGCGCCAGCAGCTCTCAACTAGCGGGCTTCAACTACGAGCAGTACTTC
TRBV19	TRBJ2-7	TRBD1	-	CASSPGQGALDEQYF	TGTGCCAGTAGTCCCGGACAGGGAGCTCTCGACGAGCAGTACTTC
TRBV5-1	TRBJ1-1	-	-	CASSLGASGRGTEAFF	TGCGCCAGCAGCTTGGGTGCCTCGGGCCGGGGCACTGAAGCTTTCTTT
TRBV18	TRBJ2-5	-	-	CASSPGQSRETQYF	TGTGCCAGCTCACCAGGGCAGTCTCGAGAGACCCAGTACTTC
TRBV5-4	TRBJ2-7	TRBD1	few	CATRQGTYEQYF	TGTGCCACGAGACAGGGGACCTACGAGCAGTACTTC
TRBV4-2	TRBJ2-2	TRBD2	few	CASSQAGGRNTGELFF	TGTGCCAGCAGCCAAGCGGGGGGACGTAACACCGGGGAGCTGTTTTTT
TRBV27	TRBJ2-7	-	-	CETRRGSYEQYF	TGTGAGACAAGGAGGGGCTCCTACGAGCAGTACTTC
TRBV6-6	TRBJ2-3	TRBD1	-	CASQRDRSTDTQYF	TGTGCCAGCCAAAGGGACAGAAGCACAGATACGCAGTATTTT
TRBV4-1	TRBJ2-7	TRBD2	-	CASSVSGSSYEQYF	TGCGCCAGCAGTGTTAGCGGGTCCTCCTACGAGCAGTACTTC
TRBV27	TRBJ2-7	-	-	CASSLSPTYEQYF	TGTGCCAGCAGTTTATCCCCAACCTACGAGCAGTACTTC
TRBV2	TRBJ1-5	TRBD1	-	CASRATGGEGRNQPQHF	TGTGCCAGCAGAGCGACAGGGGGCGAGGGGCGAAATCAGCCCCAGCATTTT
TRBV10-3	TRBJ2-1	TRBD1	-	CAISESGQGFQFF	TGTGCCATCAGTGAGTCCGGACAGGGGTTTCAGTTCTTC
TRBV7-3	TRBJ2-7	-	-	CASSPTPGLSGQYF	TGTGCCAGCAGCCCAACGCCGGGACTCTCGGGGCAGTACTTC
TRBV5-6	TRBJ1-5	-	-	CASSSQSGPQHF	TGTGCCAGCAGCTCGCAGTCGGGGCCCCAGCATTTT
TRBV19	TRBJ2-1	TRBD2	-	CASTPKGDSGRASNEQFF	TGTGCCAGTACACCCAAGGGGGATAGCGGGAGGGCCAGCAATGAGCAGTTCTTC
TRBV19	TRBJ2-2	-	-	CASSMGTTNTGELFF	TGTGCCAGTAGTATGGGGACAACGAACACCGGGGAGCTGTTTTTT
TRBV29-1	TRBJ2-7	-	-	CSVRDQNSYEQYF	TGCAGCGTGCGGGACCAAAACTCCTACGAGCAGTACTTC
TRBV5-1	TRBJ2-7	-	-	CASSLAVADISYEQYF	TGCGCCAGCAGCTTGGCTGTCGCCGACATCTCCTACGAGCAGTACTTC
TRBV7-9	TRBJ1-5	TRBD1	-	CASSNLQGVQPQHF	TGTGCCAGCAGCAATCTACAGGGGGTTCAGCCCCAGCATTTT
TRBV6-4	TRBJ2-3	TRBD2	-	CASSVAGGTDTQYF	TGTGCCAGCAGTGTAGCGGGAGGCACAGATACGCAGTATTTT
TRBV5-6	TRBJ1-3	-	once	CASSLGASGNTIYF	TGTGCCAGCAGCTTGGGAGCCTCTGGAAACACCATATATTTT
TRBV27	TRBJ1-3	-	-	CASRPWGTSSGNTIYF	TGTGCCAGCAGACCATGGGGGACTTCCTCTGGAAACACCATATATTTT
TRBV10-1	TRBJ2-7	-	-	CASSGWGNRTEHYEQYF	TGCGCCAGCAGTGGGTGGGGAAACAGGACAGAGCATTACGAGCAGTACTTC
TRBV27	TRBJ1-2	-	-	CASSPQIGSYGYTF	TGTGCCAGCAGTCCACAGATCGGAAGCTATGGCTACACCTTC
TRBV6-5	TRBJ2-7	TRBD2	once	CASSTGLVFSEQYF	TGTGCCAGCAGTACGGGACTAGTCTTTTCTGAGCAGTACTTC
TRBV19	TRBJ1-1	TRBD1	-	CASSKTGTTEAFF	TGTGCCAGTAGCAAGACAGGGACCACTGAAGCTTTCTTT
TRBV7-9	TRBJ1-2	-	-	CASRSTALGYTF	TGTGCCAGCAGGAGTACCGCTCTCGGCTACACCTTC
TRBV5-1	TRBJ2-2	TRBD2	-	CASSLHPGLAGYEDTGELFF	TGCGCCAGCAGCTTGCACCCCGGACTAGCGGGTTACGAAGACACCGGGGAGCTGTTTTTT
TRBV5-6	TRBJ2-2	-	-	CASSLARDRITDTGELFF	TGTGCCAGCAGCTTGGCCCGGGATCGTATCACAGACACCGGGGAGCTGTTTTTT